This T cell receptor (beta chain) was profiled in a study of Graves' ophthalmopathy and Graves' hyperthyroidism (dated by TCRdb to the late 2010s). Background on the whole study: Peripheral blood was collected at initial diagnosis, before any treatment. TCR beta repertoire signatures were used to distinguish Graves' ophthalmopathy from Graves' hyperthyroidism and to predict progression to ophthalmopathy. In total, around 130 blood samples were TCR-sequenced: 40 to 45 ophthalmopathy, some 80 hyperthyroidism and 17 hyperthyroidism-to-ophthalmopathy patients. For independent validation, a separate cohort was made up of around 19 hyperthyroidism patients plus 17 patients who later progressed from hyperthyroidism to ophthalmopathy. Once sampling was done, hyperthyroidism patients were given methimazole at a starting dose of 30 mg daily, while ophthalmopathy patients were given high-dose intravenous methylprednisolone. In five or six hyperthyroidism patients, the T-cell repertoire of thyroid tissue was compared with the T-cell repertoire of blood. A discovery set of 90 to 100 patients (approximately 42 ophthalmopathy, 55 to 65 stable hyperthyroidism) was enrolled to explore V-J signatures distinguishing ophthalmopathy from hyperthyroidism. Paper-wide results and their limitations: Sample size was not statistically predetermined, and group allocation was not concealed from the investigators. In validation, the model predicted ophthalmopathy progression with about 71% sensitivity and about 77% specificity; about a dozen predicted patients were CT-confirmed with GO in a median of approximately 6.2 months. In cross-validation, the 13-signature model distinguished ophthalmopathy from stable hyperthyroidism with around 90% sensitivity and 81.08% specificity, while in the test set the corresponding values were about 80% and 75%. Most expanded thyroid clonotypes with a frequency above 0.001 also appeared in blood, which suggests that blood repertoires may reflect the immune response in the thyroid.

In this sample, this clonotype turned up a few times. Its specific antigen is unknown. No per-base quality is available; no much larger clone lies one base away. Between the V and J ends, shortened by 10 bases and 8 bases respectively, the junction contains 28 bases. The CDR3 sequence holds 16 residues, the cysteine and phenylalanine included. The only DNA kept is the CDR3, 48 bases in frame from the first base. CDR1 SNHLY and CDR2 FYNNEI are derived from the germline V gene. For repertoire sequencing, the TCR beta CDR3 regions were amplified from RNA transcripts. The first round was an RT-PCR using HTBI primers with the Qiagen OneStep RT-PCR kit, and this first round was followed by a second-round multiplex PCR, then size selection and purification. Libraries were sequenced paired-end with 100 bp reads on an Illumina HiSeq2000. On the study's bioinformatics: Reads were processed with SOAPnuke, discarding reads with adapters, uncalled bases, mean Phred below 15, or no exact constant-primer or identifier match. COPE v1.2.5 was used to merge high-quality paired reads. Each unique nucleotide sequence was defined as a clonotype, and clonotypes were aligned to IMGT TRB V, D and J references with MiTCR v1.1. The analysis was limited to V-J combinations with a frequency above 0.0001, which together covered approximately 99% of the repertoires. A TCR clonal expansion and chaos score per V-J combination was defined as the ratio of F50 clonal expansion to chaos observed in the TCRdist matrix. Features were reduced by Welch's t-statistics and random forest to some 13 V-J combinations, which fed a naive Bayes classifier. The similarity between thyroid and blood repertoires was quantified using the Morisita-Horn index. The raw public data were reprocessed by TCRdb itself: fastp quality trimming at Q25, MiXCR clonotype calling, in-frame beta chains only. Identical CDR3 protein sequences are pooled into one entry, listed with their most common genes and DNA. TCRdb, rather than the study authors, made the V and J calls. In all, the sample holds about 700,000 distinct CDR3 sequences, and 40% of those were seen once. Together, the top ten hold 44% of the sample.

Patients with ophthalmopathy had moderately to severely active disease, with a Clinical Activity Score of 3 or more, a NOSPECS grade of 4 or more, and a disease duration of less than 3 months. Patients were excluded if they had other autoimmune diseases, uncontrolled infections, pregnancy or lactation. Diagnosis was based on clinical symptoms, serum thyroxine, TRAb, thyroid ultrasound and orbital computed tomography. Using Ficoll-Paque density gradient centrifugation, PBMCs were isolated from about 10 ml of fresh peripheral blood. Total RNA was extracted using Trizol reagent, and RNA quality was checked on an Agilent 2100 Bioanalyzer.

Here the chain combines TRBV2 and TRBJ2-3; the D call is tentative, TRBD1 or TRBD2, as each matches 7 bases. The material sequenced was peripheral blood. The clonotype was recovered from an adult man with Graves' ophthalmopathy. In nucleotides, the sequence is TGTGCCATCAGCGCCCAGGGGGGGGCCGACCCCGGTACGCAGTATTTT. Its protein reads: CAISAQGGADPGTQYF.